The 25 T cell receptor beta chains below all came from one sample that was sequenced in a study of early T cells in non-severe SARS-CoV-2 infection. A single record per CDR3 protein comes from TCRdb applying MiXCR to the 5' RACE reads. The sample yields over 60,000 distinct CDR3 sequences, 13% seen once. The sequencing sample was made of whole blood. The receptor set was obtained from an adult who was a healthcare worker with PCR-confirmed SARS-CoV-2 infection or an uninfected control (not recorded which).

This clonotype has at least ten counts. The rearrangement joins TRBV20-1 to TRBJ2-1, with 8 bases aligning to TRBD2. After removal of 5 bases from V and 10 bases from J, the junction contained 13 bases not matched to a gene. The V gene's germline CDR1 is DFQATT and CDR2 SNEGSKA (reference sequence). The CDR3 is 14 residues long. The CDR3 region is CSALSGAGVREQFF. For the CDR3, the DNA is TGCAGTGCTCTAAGTGGAGCGGGGGTGAGGGAGCAGTTCTTC.

The sample holds many counts of this clonotype. The chain recombines TRBV11-2 with TRBJ2-1; 10 positions agree with TRBD2. V shed 2 bases, J shed 2 bases, and the junction held 0 bases outside the gene matches. The CDR3 covers 15 residues. CDR1 and CDR2 from the germline V gene are SGHAT and FQNNGV. The CDR3 spells CASSLLAGAYNEQFF. CDR3 DNA: TGTGCCAGCAGCTTACTAGCGGGGGCCTACAATGAGCAGTTCTTC.

This clonotype has a count of ten or more. J is TRBJ2-5 and V is TRBV12-3 or TRBV12-4; 9 bases align to TRBD2. CDR3 length: 16 residues. Trimming cost V 8 bases and J 5 bases; bases outside gene matches: 15. The CDR3 sequence is CASGRFGAGGGETQYF. As DNA, the CDR3 is TGTGCCAGCGGCCGGTTCGGAGCGGGGGGCGGCGAGACCCAGTACTTC.

This clonotype was observed a few times. The V and J genes are TRBV27 and TRBJ2-1; possible D gene TRBD1, 6 bases. The germline V gene has CDR1 MNHEY and CDR2 SMNVEV (reference sequence). V was pared by 7 bases and J by 6 bases, with 13 bases between. This CDR3 is built from 13 residues. This chain's CDR3 is CASIPTDSNEQFF. CDR3 DNA sequence: TGTGCCAGCATTCCAACGGACAGCAATGAGCAGTTCTTC.

This clonotype was picked up a small number of times. The V and J genes are TRBV2 and TRBJ1-6; perhaps TRBD1 as D (5 bases). V was cut by 10 bases and J by 6 bases, with 19 bases left in between. The germline V gene has CDR1 SNHLY and CDR2 FYNNEI. The CDR3 has 15 residues. The CDR3 here is CATRDRGYLNSPLHF. Written as DNA, the CDR3 is TGTGCCACCAGGGACCGGGGCTACCTTAATTCACCCCTCCACTTT.

This clonotype occurred many times. Here the CDR3 DNA reads TGTGCCAGCAGCCCAGCGGGGATCCAAGAGACCCAGTACTTC. This codes for CASSPAGIQETQYF. This chain links TRBV7-3 with TRBJ2-5; TRBD2 matches 7 bases. The CDR3 has 14 residues. The J segment lost 1 base and the V segment lost 5 bases, leaving 4 bases of the junction unmatched. From germline, CDR1 is SGHTA and CDR2 FQGTGA.

This clonotype was detected a few times. The rearrangement links TRBV18 to TRBJ2-7; TRBD2 agrees at 11 bases. The CDR3 consists of 14 residues. Losses at the gene ends were 5 bases for V and 3 bases for J; bases not matched to a gene: 3. From germline, CDR1 is KGHSH and CDR2 LQKENI. CDR3: CASSTGTSGYEQYF. Here the CDR3 DNA reads TGTGCCAGCTCAACCGGGACTAGCGGCTACGAGCAGTACTTC.

This chain joins TRBV20-1 and TRBJ2-7; tentative D call: TRBD1 (6 bases). Germline V gene data show CDR1 as DFQATT and CDR2 as SNEGSKA (reference sequence). The CDR3 totals 14 residues. Trimming removed 3 bases at V and 0 bases at J, with 12 bases between. CDR3 nucleotides: TGCAGTGCTAGGAACGTACAGGGCTCCTACGAGCAGTACTTC. It translates to CSARNVQGSYEQYF.

The sample holds a few counts of this clonotype. The chain joins TRBV20-1 to TRBJ1-5; D remains unclear. The CDR3 totals 12 residues. Trimming took 3 bases from V and 3 from J, leaving 6 bases between them. Per germline, CDR1 DFQATT and CDR2 SNEGSKA (reference sequence). The CDR3 sequence is CSASNLNQPQHF. The DNA of the CDR3 is TGCAGTGCTAGCAACCTCAATCAGCCCCAGCATTTT.

The rearrangement uses TRBV4-3 and TRBJ2-3, with D possibly TRBD2 on 6 matching bases. V lost 0 bases, J lost 1 base, and 14 bases lay in between. In germline, CDR1 is LGHNA, CDR2 YSLEER. The CDR3 is 17 residues long. In DNA form, the CDR3 reads TGCGCCAGCAGCCAAGAATCGGGCTCTAGCGGCACAGATACGCAGTATTTT. This gives the protein CASSQESGSSGTDTQYF.

This clonotype turned up a few times. The chain carries TRBV6-2 or TRBV6-3 and TRBJ2-1; TRBD2 matches at 10 bases. The CDR3 consists of 15 residues. CDR1 is MNHEY and CDR2 is SVGEGT in the germline V gene. The V segment lost 3 bases and the J segment 7 bases; nucleotides outside the gene matches: 6. CDR3 bases: TGTGCCAGCAGTTATAGACTAGCGGGCTTGAATGAGCAGTTCTTC. This codes for CASSYRLAGLNEQFF.

The rearrangement joins TRBV29-1 to TRBJ2-5; no definite D call. This CDR3 contains 11 residues. Per the germline V gene, CDR1 is SQVTM and CDR2 is ANQGSEA. V was shortened by 3 bases and J by 4 bases, with 6 bases between the two germline ends. The DNA of the CDR3 is TGCAGCGTTGAGCTGAGAGAGACCCAGTACTTC. It is translated as CSVELRETQYF.

The chain joins TRBV27 to TRBJ2-3; no clear D gene. Germline CDR1 is MNHEY and CDR2 is SMNVEV (reference sequence). The CDR3 spans 13 residues. The V end lost 2 bases, the J end lost 7 bases, and 10 bases lay between the germline ends. CDR3 sequence: CASSLRPTNTQYF. The CDR3 DNA follows: TGTGCCAGCAGTTTAAGGCCTACTAATACGCAGTATTTT.

This clonotype was detected a few times. The gene calls are TRBV19 and TRBJ2-7; D may be TRBD1 (6 bases). CDR1 and CDR2 (germline): LNHDA, SQIVND (reference sequence). The CDR3 is 13 amino acids. Trimming removed 6 bases from V and 3 bases from J, with 12 bases in between. Here the CDR3 DNA reads TGTGCCAGTAGCGCGACAGGAGTCTACGAGCAGTACTTC. Its protein is CASSATGVYEQYF.

The chain combines TRBV9 with TRBJ2-3; D not certain. The CDR3 totals 13 residues. The V end lost 0 bases, the J end lost 1 base, and 3 bases lay between the germline ends. Looked up from germline, CDR1 is SGDLS and CDR2 is YYNGEE. The CDR3 sequence is CASSVEGTDTQYF. DNA of the CDR3: TGTGCCAGCAGCGTAGAGGGCACAGATACGCAGTATTTT. Supplemented by reference TRBV9 and TRBJ2-3, the full variable domain reads DSGVTQTPKHLITATGQRVTLRCSPRSGDLSVYWYQQSLDQGLQFLIQYYNGEERAKGNILERFSAQQFPDLHSELNLSSLELGDSALYFCASSVEGTDTQYFGPGTRLTVL.

The V and J genes are TRBV5-1 and TRBJ2-3; no firm D call. Germline CDR1 reads SGHRS; CDR2 reads YFSETQ. Trimming removed 0 bases at V and 0 bases at J, with 8 bases between. The CDR3 runs to 15 residues. The CDR3, as DNA: TGCGCCAGCAGCTTGGACGTCGCTAGCACAGATACGCAGTATTTT. The encoded protein is CASSLDVASTDTQYF.

The rearrangement joins TRBV27 to TRBJ2-7; 8 bases are shared with TRBD2. The germline CDR1 and CDR2 sequences are MNHEY and SMNVEV (reference sequence). The CDR3 extends over 16 amino acids. The V segment lost 2 bases and the J segment 5 bases; nucleotides outside the gene matches: 11. CDR3 sequence: CASSLLASGGRNEQYF. DNA of the CDR3: TGTGCCAGCAGTTTACTAGCCAGCGGGGGTAGAAACGAGCAGTACTTC.

The chain has TRBV29-1 and TRBJ2-7; D gene ambiguous. The V gene lost 7 bases and the J gene lost 3 bases, with 13 bases spanning the gap. Germline lookup yields CDR1 SQVTM and CDR2 ANQGSEA. This CDR3 is built from 12 residues. CDR3 coding DNA: TGCAGCGCTCGGACCGAACACTACGAGCAGTACTTC. Encoded protein: CSARTEHYEQYF.

There are a few counts of this clonotype. The chain recombines TRBV24-1 with TRBJ2-5; D uncertain. This CDR3 comprises 17 residues. V was cut by 0 bases and J by 5 bases, with 18 bases left in between. Germline CDR1 KGHDR, CDR2 SFDVKD. The CDR3 sequence is CATSDLLPQLHRETQYF. The CDR3 DNA reads as TGTGCCACCAGTGATTTGCTTCCACAACTCCACCGGGAGACCCAGTACTTC.

This clonotype was detected a few times. J is TRBJ1-2 and V is TRBV29-1; tentatively, D is TRBD1 (5 bases). Germline CDR1 reads SQVTM; CDR2 reads ANQGSEA. V lost 3 bases and J 4 bases, leaving 9 bases between the germline ends. The CDR3 contains 12 residues. The CDR3 nucleotides are TGCAGCGTTGACAGGGAAGGCTATGGCTACACCTTC. It encodes CSVDREGYGYTF.

In this sample, this clonotype turned up a few times. The chain combines TRBV7-3 with TRBJ2-3; TRBD2 matches at 8 bases. The CDR3 is 16 amino acids. Germline CDR1 SGHTA, CDR2 FQGTGA. Trimming took 6 bases from V and 0 from J; bases not matched to a gene: 8. The CDR3 DNA reads TGTGCCAGCAGTCCAGGACTAGCAAAGAGCACAGATACGCAGTATTTT. This translates into CASSPGLAKSTDTQYF.

This chain uses TRBV3-1 with TRBJ2-3; D remains ambiguous. The CDR3 covers 16 residues. V was cut by 0 bases and J by 2 bases, with 12 bases left in between. The germline V gene has CDR1 LGHDT and CDR2 YNNKEL (reference sequence). The CDR3 DNA is TGTGCCAGCAGCCAAGACCGGGCCCTGGCCACAGATACGCAGTATTTT. Translating gives CASSQDRALATDTQYF.

This clonotype came up many times. The chain combines TRBV10-3 with TRBJ1-6; the D gene is possibly TRBD1 (5 bases). The V gene lost 6 bases and the J gene lost 6 bases, with 12 bases spanning the gap. The CDR3 sequence is 14 residues long. From germline, CDR1 is ENHRY and CDR2 SYGVKD. CDR3 in amino acids: CAIRAGRFNSPLHF. The CDR3 DNA is TGTGCCATCAGGGCAGGGCGCTTTAATTCACCCCTCCACTTT.

This clonotype was seen repeatedly, ten times or more. This CDR3 reads CSATSEETQYF. The CDR3 DNA reads as TGCAGTGCTACCTCGGAAGAGACCCAGTACTTC. This rearrangement joins TRBV20-1 to TRBJ2-5; D is uncertain. The CDR3 has 11 residues. Germline V gene data show CDR1 as DFQATT and CDR2 as SNEGSKA (reference sequence). V was trimmed by 4 bases and J by 3 bases, leaving 6 bases between them.

This rearrangement joins TRBV2 to TRBJ1-6; D not certain. V shed 3 bases and J shed 11 bases, with 5 bases lying between them. This CDR3 comprises 11 residues. CDR1 is SNHLY and CDR2 is FYNNEI in the germline V gene. The CDR3 nucleotides read TGTGCCAGCAGTGAGAGGACACCCCTCCACTTT. It encodes CASSERTPLHF. The entire variable domain, with the rest obtained from reference TRBV2 and TRBJ1-6, is as follows: EPEVTQTPSHQVTQMGQEVILRCVPISNHLYFYWYRQILGQKVEFLVSFYNNEISEKSEIFDDQFSVERPDGSNFTLKIRSTKLEDSAMYFCASSERTPLHFGNGTRLTVT.